This entry features one T cell receptor (beta chain) sequence. V lost 5 bases to trimming and J lost 0 bases, with 16 bases between them. CDR1 MNHEY and CDR2 SMNVEV come from the germline V gene (reference sequence). The CDR3 covers 17 residues. The sample originates from a study of cytomegalovirus exposure and HLA in healthy donors. The PCR used 60 Vbeta and 13 Jbeta primers. Produced via immunoSEQ multiplex PCR; TCRdb's table is partial and in-frame only. Of approximately 95,000 clones in the sample, under 90% were seen once. This receptor was taken from a woman aged 70 to 79 in good health and CMV-seropositive. The chain combines TRBV27 with TRBJ1-4, with D possibly TRBD1 on 6 matching bases. The sequencing input was PBMCs. Here the CDR3 DNA reads TGTGCCAGCAGTCCCGGGGGGCTTACCCCAACTAATGAAAAACTGTTTTTT. This encodes CASSPGGLTPTNEKLFF.